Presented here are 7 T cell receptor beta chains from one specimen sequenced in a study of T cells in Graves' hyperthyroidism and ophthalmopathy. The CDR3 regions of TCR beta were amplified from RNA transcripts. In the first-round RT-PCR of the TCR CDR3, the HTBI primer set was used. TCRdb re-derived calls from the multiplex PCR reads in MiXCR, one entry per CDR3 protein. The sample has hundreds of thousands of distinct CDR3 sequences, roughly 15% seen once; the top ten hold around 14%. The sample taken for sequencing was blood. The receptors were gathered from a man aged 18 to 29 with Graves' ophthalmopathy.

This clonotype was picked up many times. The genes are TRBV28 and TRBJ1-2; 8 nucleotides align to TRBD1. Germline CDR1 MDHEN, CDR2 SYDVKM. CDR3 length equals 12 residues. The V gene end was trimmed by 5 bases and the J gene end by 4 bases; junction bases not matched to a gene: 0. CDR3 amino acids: CASSGTGYGYTF. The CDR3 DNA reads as TGTGCCAGCAGTGGGACAGGCTATGGCTACACCTTC.

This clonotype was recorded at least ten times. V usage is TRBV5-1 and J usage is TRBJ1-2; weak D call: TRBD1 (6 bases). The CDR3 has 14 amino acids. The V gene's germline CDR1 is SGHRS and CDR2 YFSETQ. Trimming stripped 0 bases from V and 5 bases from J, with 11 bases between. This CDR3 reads CASSLDEGGYGYTF. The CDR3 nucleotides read TGCGCCAGCAGCTTGGATGAGGGGGGATATGGCTACACCTTC.

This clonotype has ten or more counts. CDR3 coding DNA: TGTGCCAGCAGCAAAACTCCCCCGAACACCGGGGAGCTGTTTTTT. This codes for CASSKTPPNTGELFF. This rearrangement joins TRBV12-3 or TRBV12-4 to TRBJ2-2; D gene ambiguous. Trimming left V 6 bases short and J 0 bases short, with 11 bases between. The CDR3 spans 15 residues.

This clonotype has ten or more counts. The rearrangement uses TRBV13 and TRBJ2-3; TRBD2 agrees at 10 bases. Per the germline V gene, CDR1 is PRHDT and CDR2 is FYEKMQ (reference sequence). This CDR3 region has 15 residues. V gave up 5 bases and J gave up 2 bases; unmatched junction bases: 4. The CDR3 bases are TGTGCCAGCAGCCAAACTAGCGGGGCCACAGATACGCAGTATTTT. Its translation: CASSQTSGATDTQYF.

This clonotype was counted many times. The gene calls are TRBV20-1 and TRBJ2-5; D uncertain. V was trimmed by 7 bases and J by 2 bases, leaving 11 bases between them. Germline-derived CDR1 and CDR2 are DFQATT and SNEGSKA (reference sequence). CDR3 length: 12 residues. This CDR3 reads CSVTERQETQYF. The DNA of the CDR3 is TGCAGTGTAACAGAGCGACAAGAGACCCAGTACTTC.

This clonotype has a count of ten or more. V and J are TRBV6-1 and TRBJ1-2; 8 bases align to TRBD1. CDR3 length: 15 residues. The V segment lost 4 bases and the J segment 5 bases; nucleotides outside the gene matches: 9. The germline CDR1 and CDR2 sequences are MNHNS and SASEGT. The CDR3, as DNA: TGTGCCAGCAGTGTCGAAGGACAGGGAGTTTATGGCTACACCTTC. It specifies CASSVEGQGVYGYTF.

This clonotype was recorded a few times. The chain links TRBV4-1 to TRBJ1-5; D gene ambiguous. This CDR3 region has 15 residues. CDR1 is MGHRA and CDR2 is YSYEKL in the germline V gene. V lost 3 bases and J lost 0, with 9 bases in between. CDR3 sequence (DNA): TGCGCCAGCAGCCAGCAAGGGTATAGCAATCAGCCCCAGCATTTT. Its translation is CASSQQGYSNQPQHF.